This T cell receptor (beta chain) was captured by sequencing in a study of blood T cells in healthy people across ages. The CDR3 runs to 12 residues. Per germline, CDR1 MNHEY and CDR2 SVGEGT. The ends were cut back, 8 bases at V and 6 bases at J, with 12 bases in the middle. This clonotype has more than one count but fewer than ten. The second PCR ran about 6 to 12 cycles with a sample-barcoded 5' primer and J-beta primers. TCRdb redid the calling of the 5' RACE reads with MiXCR, one entry per CDR3 protein. The sample yields about 1 million distinct CDR3 sequences, under 55% seen once. Sequencing was done on a sample of blood. The chain couples TRBV6-2 or TRBV6-3 to TRBJ2-3; D not resolved. This clonotype was sampled from an older woman in good health. CDR3 sequence: CASGPRWDTQYF. The CDR3 bases are TGTGCCAGCGGGCCTCGCTGGGATACGCAGTATTTT.